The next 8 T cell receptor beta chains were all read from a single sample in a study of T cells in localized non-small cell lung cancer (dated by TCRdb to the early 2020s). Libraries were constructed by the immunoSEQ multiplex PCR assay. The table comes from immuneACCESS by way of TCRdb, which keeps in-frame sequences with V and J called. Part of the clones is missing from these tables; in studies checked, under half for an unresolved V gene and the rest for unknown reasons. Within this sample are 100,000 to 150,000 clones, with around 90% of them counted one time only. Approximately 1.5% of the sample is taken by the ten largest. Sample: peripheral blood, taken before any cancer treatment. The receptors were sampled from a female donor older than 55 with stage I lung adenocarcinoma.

CDR3 bases: TGTGCCAGCAGCTCCCAACGGGACCGTATCACAGATACGCAGTATTTT. The encoded protein is CASSSQRDRITDTQYF. The V gene is TRBV11-2, the J gene TRBJ2-3, with D perhaps TRBD1 or TRBD2 (5 bases each). This CDR3 region has 16 residues. V was pared by 4 bases and J by 2 bases, with 16 bases between. CDR1 and CDR2 from the germline V gene are SGHAT and FQNNGV.

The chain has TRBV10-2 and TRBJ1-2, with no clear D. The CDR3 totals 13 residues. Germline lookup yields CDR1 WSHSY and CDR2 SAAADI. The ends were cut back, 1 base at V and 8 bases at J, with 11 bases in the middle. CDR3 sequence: CASSELPSGGYTF. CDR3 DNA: TGCGCCAGCAGTGAGTTGCCGTCGGGCGGCTACACCTTC.

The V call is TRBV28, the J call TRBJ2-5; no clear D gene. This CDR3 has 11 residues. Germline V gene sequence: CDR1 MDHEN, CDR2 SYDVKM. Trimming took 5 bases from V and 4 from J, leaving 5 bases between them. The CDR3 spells CASSITETQYF. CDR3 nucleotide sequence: TGTGCCAGCAGTATAACAGAGACCCAGTACTTC.

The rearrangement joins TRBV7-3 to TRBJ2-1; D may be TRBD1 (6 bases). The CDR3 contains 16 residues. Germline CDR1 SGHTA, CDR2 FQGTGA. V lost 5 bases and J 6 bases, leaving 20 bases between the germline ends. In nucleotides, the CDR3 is TGTGCCAGCAGCAAGGCCCCCGGGGACACCTTCAATGAGCAGTTCTTC. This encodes CASSKAPGDTFNEQFF.

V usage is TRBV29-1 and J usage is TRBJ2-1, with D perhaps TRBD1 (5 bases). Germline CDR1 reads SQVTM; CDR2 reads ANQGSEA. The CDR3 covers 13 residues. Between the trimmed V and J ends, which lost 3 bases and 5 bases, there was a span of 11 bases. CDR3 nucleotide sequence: TGCAGCGTTGATAAAGGGGTGGACAATGAGCAGTTCTTC. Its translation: CSVDKGVDNEQFF.

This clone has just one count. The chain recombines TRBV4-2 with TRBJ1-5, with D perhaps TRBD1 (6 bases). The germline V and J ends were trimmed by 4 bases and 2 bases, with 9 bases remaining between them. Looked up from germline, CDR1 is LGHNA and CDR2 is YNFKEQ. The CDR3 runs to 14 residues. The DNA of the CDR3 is TGTGCCAGCAGCCTGCGACAGGGCAATCAGCCCCAGCATTTT. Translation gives CASSLRQGNQPQHF.

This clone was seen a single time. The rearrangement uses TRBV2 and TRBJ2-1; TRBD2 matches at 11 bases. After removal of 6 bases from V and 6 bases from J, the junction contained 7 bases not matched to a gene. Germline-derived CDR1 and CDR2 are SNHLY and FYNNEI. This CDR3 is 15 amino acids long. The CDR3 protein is CASRETSGKINEQFF. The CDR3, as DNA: TGTGCCAGCAGGGAGACTAGCGGGAAAATCAATGAGCAGTTCTTC.

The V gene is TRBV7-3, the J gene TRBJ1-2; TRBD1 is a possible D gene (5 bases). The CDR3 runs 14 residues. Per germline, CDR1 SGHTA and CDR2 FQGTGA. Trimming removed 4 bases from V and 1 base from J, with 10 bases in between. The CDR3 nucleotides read TGTGCCAGCAGCTCGACAGATCGTAACTATGGCTACACCTTC. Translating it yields CASSSTDRNYGYTF.